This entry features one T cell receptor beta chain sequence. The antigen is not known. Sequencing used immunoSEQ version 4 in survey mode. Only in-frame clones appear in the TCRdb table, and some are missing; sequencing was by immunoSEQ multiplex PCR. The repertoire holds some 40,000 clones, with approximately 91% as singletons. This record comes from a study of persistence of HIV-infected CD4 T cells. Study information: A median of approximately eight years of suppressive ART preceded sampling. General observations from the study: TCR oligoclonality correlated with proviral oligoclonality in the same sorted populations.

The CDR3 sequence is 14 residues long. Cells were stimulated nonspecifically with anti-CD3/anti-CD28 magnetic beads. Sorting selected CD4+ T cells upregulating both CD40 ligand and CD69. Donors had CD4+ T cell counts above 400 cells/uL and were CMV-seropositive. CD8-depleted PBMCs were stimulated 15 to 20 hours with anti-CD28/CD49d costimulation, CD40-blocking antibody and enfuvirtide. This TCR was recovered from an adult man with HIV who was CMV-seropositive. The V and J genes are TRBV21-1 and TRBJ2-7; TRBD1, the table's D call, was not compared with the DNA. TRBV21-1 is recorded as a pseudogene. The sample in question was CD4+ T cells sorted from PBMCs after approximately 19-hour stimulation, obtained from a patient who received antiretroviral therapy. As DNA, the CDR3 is TGTGCCAGCAGCAAAGCTCACAGTAATTACGAGCAGTACTTC. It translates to CASSKAHSNYEQYF.